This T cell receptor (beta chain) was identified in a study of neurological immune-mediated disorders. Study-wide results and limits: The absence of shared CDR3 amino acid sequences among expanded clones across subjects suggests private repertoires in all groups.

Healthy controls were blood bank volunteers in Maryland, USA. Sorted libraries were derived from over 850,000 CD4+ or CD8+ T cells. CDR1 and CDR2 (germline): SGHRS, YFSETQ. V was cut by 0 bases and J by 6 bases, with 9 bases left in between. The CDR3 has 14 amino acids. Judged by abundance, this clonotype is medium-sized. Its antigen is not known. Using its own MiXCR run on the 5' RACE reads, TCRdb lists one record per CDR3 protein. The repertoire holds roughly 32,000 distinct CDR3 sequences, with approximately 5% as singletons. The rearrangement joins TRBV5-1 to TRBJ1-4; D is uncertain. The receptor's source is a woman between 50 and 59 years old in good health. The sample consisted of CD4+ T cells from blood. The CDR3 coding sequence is TGCGCCAGCAGCTTGGCACACTCCGATGAAAAACTGTTTTTT. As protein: CASSLAHSDEKLFF.